This T cell receptor beta chain is drawn from a study of T cells in Graves' hyperthyroidism and ophthalmopathy. Note on this clonotype: What it recognizes is unknown.

Using RNA transcripts as the source, TCR beta CDR3 regions were amplified. During a first-round RT-PCR of the TCR CDR3, the HTBI primer set was used. In TCRdb, the multiplex PCR reads were re-called with MiXCR into one record per CDR3 protein. This table has 300,000 to 450,000 distinct CDR3 sequences, approximately 15% appearing once. After removal of 3 bases from V and 2 bases from J, the junction contained 7 bases not matched to a gene. Germline V gene lookup returns CDR1 MNHNS and CDR2 SASEGT. This CDR3 has 15 amino acids. Stable hyperthyroidism: no ophthalmopathy progression over 18 months of follow-up. Using around 10 ml of fresh peripheral blood, PBMCs were prepared. Study-wide results and limits: Ophthalmopathy was model-predicted a median about 7.1 months pre-onset.

The rearrangement uses TRBV6-1 and TRBJ2-7; TRBD2 matches 7 bases. The sequence was obtained from an older woman with Graves' hyperthyroidism. The sample consisted of blood. The CDR3 region has the DNA TGTGCCAGCAGTGACTATGCGGGAGTCGCCTACGAGCAGTACTTC. Residues: CASSDYAGVAYEQYF.